One and the same sample provided the 17 T cell receptor beta chains below, sequenced in a study of T cell responses to AZD1222 COVID-19 vaccine (dated by TCRdb to 2020 to 2023). The time point label, read with the paper, signifies: baseline before first vaccination. Library construction relied on the immunoSEQ multiplex PCR assay. TCRdb carries this immuneACCESS record with in-frame sequences only. Its versions omit some clonotypes, under half of them owing to an unresolved V gene in the studies checked, with the rest unexplained. The sample contains approximately 35,000 clones, approximately 86% of them found a single time. 5.5% to 7.5% of the sample goes to the ten largest clones. Sample: peripheral blood, taken on day 0 of AZD1222 vaccination. The receptors stem from an adult in good health.

This chain joins TRBV10-3 and TRBJ1-6, with D uncertain. This CDR3 is 16 amino acids long. Germline CDR1 and CDR2: ENHRY and SYGVKD. V shed 4 bases and J shed 4 bases, with 14 bases lying between them. The CDR3, as DNA: TGTGCCATCAGTGGAACAGCGAGAGGGTATAATTCACCCCTCCACTTT. Translating it yields CAISGTARGYNSPLHF.

The rearrangement uses TRBV18 and TRBJ2-3; 11 bases line up with TRBD2. The germline CDR1 and CDR2 sequences are KGHSH and LQKENI. The CDR3 runs 16 residues. The ends lost 5 bases at V and 2 bases at J; junction bases unmatched: 6. The CDR3 bases are TGTGCCAGCTCATCTCAGACTAGCGGGGCCACAGATACGCAGTATTTT. Protein sequence: CASSSQTSGATDTQYF. The whole variable domain, filled in from reference TRBV18 and TRBJ2-3, reads NAGVMQNPRHLVRRRGQEARLRCSPMKGHSHVYWYRQLPEEGLKFMVYLQKENIIDESGMPKERFSAEFPKEGPSILRIQQVVRGDSAAYFCASSSQTSGATDTQYFGPGTRLTVL.

The chain links TRBV28 to TRBJ1-4; D possibly corresponds to TRBD1 (5 bases). The V end was cut by 5 bases, the J end by 7 bases, with 20 bases between. The CDR3 sequence is 16 residues long. CDR1 MDHEN and CDR2 SYDVKM come from the germline V gene. The CDR3 region has the DNA TGTGCCAGCAGTGCGCCGGGGGGGTGGAGGGGTGAAAAACTGTTTTTT. Protein sequence: CASSAPGGWRGEKLFF.

The rearrangement uses TRBV5-1 and TRBJ2-5, with 8 positions matching TRBD1. V shed 3 bases, J shed 1 base, and the junction held 2 bases outside the gene matches. The germline CDR1 and CDR2 sequences are SGHRS and YFSETQ. The CDR3 is made up of 14 amino acids. Here the CDR3 reads CASSSGQGQETQYF. As DNA, the CDR3 is TGCGCCAGCAGCTCAGGACAGGGCCAAGAGACCCAGTACTTC.

This clone has a single count. J is TRBJ1-2 and V is TRBV5-1; 8 bases line up with TRBD1. CDR3 length: 15 residues. The V segment lost 4 bases and the J segment 7 bases; nucleotides outside the gene matches: 12. Germline V CDR1 and CDR2: SGHRS, YFSETQ. The CDR3 DNA follows: TGCGCCAGCAGCCCCGAAGGACAGGGAAGGGGTGGCTACACCTTC. Protein sequence: CASSPEGQGRGGYTF. The variable domain in full, completed from reference TRBV5-1 and TRBJ1-2, reads KAGVTQTPRYLIKTRGQQVTLSCSPISGHRSVSWYQQTPGQGLQFLFEYFSETQRNKGNFPGRFSGRQFSNSRSEMNVSTLELGDSALYLCASSPEGQGRGGYTFGSGTRLTVV.

V and J are TRBV2 and TRBJ1-2; a weak D match, TRBD1 (6 bases). V lost 9 bases and J 2 bases, leaving 10 bases between the germline ends. The CDR3 loop spans 12 amino acids. Germline CDR1 SNHLY, CDR2 FYNNEI. The CDR3 region is CAREQGNYGYTF. The CDR3 nucleotides are TGTGCCAGGGAACAGGGCAACTATGGCTACACCTTC.

The chain uses TRBV6-1 and TRBJ1-2; D not resolved. V lost 2 bases, J lost 4 bases, and 11 bases lay in between. The germline CDR1 and CDR2 sequences are MNHNS and SASEGT. The CDR3 has 14 residues. CDR3: CASSEPSTGYGYTF. The CDR3 DNA sequence: TGTGCCAGCAGTGAACCAAGCACGGGCTATGGCTACACCTTC.

The V gene is TRBV13, the J gene TRBJ1-2; TRBD1 might be the D (6 bases). Trimming cost V 5 bases and J 4 bases, with 14 bases left between them. The CDR3 runs to 14 residues. The germline gives CDR1 PRHDT, CDR2 FYEKMQ (reference sequence). CDR3 in DNA: TGTGCCAGCAGCCAGAACAGGGTCGGCTATGGCTACACCTTC. Protein: CASSQNRVGYGYTF. The whole variable domain, remainder taken from reference TRBV13 and TRBJ1-2, is AAGVIQSPRHLIKEKRETATLKCYPIPRHDTVYWYQQGPGQDPQFLISFYEKMQSDKGSIPDRFSAQQFSDYHSELNMSSLELGDSALYFCASSQNRVGYGYTFGSGTRLTVV.

The V gene is TRBV4-1, the J gene TRBJ2-2, with 10 bases fitting TRBD2. The CDR3 is 15 amino acids. V dropped 8 bases and J dropped 7; count of bases not matched to a gene: 10. Germline V gives CDR1 MGHRA, CDR2 YSYEKL. CDR3: CASRGAGGLVGELFF. The CDR3, as DNA: TGCGCCAGCCGGGGAGCGGGAGGGCTGGTCGGGGAGCTGTTTTTT.

This clone has only one observation. V gene TRBV6-1 combines with J gene TRBJ1-2, with TRBD1 matching over 9 bases. CDR1 MNHNS and CDR2 SASEGT come from the germline V gene. The CDR3 spans 15 residues. After removal of 2 bases from V and 4 bases from J, the junction contained 5 bases not matched to a gene. The CDR3 region is CASSEWGTGLYGYTF. CDR3 DNA sequence: TGTGCCAGCAGTGAATGGGGGACAGGGCTCTATGGCTACACCTTC.

This sequence joins TRBV10-3 and TRBJ2-6, with 9 bases that match TRBD1. In germline, CDR1 is ENHRY, CDR2 SYGVKD. The CDR3 length is 17 residues. The V gene end was trimmed by 3 bases and the J gene end by 2 bases; junction bases not matched to a gene: 5. CDR3 loop: CAISDGTGRTGANVLTF. For the CDR3, the DNA is TGTGCCATCAGTGATGGGACAGGGAGGACTGGGGCCAACGTCCTGACTTTC.

The genes are TRBV20-1 and TRBJ1-2, with D possibly TRBD1 on 6 matching bases. Germline V lookup: CDR1 DFQATT, CDR2 SNEGSKA (reference sequence). V gave up 3 bases and J gave up 6 bases, with 11 bases separating them. CDR3 length: 12 residues. The CDR3 region is CSASGQRDGYTF. The CDR3 DNA reads as TGCAGTGCTAGTGGACAGCGAGATGGCTACACCTTC.

The rearrangement links TRBV30 to TRBJ1-2; D gene uncertain. The CDR3 spans 12 residues. V dropped 8 bases and J dropped 5 bases, with 15 bases sitting between them. Germline CDR1 GTSNPN, CDR2 SVGIG (reference sequence). The CDR3 region has the DNA TGTGCCCACGACCTGCAAGGGTATGGCTACACCTTC. As protein: CAHDLQGYGYTF.

This chain connects TRBV5-1 to TRBJ1-1; D call uncertain. Trimming removed 4 bases at V and 2 bases at J, with 3 bases between. Germline V gene lookup returns CDR1 SGHRS and CDR2 YFSETQ. CDR3 length: 11 residues. The DNA of the CDR3 is TGCGCCAGCAGCGGAAACACTGAAGCTTTCTTT. Translated, it gives CASSGNTEAFF.

The chain joins TRBV28 to TRBJ1-6, with D unresolved. V lost 3 bases, J lost 5 bases, and 8 bases lay in between. This CDR3 has 14 residues. Germline CDR1 MDHEN, CDR2 SYDVKM. The DNA of the CDR3 is TGTGCCAGCAGTTTTATAAGGGATAATTCACCCCTCCACTTT. It translates to CASSFIRDNSPLHF. Full variable domain (outside the CDR3, taken from reference TRBV28 and TRBJ1-6): DVKVTQSSRYLVKRTGEKVFLECVQDMDHENMFWYRQDPGLGLRLIYFSYDVKMKEKGDIPEGYSVSREKKERFSLILESASTNQTSMYLCASSFIRDNSPLHFGNGTRLTVT.

To note about this clone: Within the sample, other DNA sequences also encode this same CDR3. The chain couples TRBV7-9 to TRBJ2-7, with TRBD1 identical over 7 bases. The trim removed 6 bases at V and 2 bases at J, leaving 1 base unmatched. This CDR3 has 12 residues. Germline values: CDR1 SEHNR, CDR2 FQNEAQ (reference sequence). The CDR3 DNA reads as TGTGCCAGCAGACAGGGGACCTACGAGCAGTACTTC. It encodes CASRQGTYEQYF. The whole variable domain, remainder taken from reference TRBV7-9 and TRBJ2-7, is DTGVSQNPRHKITKRGQNVTFRCDPISEHNRLYWYRQTLGQGPEFLTYFQNEAQLEKSRLLSDRFSAERPKGSFSTLEIQRTEQGDSAMYLCASRQGTYEQYFGPGTRLTVT.

The chain has TRBV7-2 and TRBJ2-4; 11 nucleotides agree with TRBD2. Trimming removed 1 base from V and 8 bases from J; junction bases left unmatched: 7. Germline V lookup: CDR1 SGHTA, CDR2 FQGNSA. The CDR3 runs 16 residues. This CDR3 reads CASSLVAGGVSDIQYF. The CDR3 DNA reads as TGTGCCAGCAGCTTAGTAGCGGGAGGGGTGTCGGACATTCAGTACTTC.